Ten or more counts support the clone carrying this TCR beta chain. Its target is not known. V trimming: 6 bases; J trimming: 1 base; junction bases outside the gene matches: 7. Per the germline V gene, CDR1 is SQVTM and CDR2 is ANQGSEA. This CDR3 is 14 amino acids long. The entry originates in a study of shared clonotypes between healthy human individuals. Overall study findings and caveats: Larger estimated richness was generally seen in naive subsets than in memory subsets. In contrast to clonotypes shared by all four donors, non-shared clonotypes had lower generation probabilities.

Profiled with immunoSEQ multiplex PCR; TCRdb holds only in-frame clones, not every one. The sample has about 2.4 million clones, around nine tenths seen once. The split of CD4+ cells yielded CD45RA+ naive and CD45RA-negative memory subsets. The specimen was naive CD4+ T cells sorted from blood. Subset: CD45RA+ positively selected. This chain connects TRBV29-1 to TRBJ1-1; 8 nucleotides align to TRBD1. The source of this sequence is a man younger than 35 in good health. CDR3 loop: CSVAAGGSNTEAFF. The CDR3 coding sequence is TGCAGCGTCGCCGCAGGGGGCTCGAACACTGAAGCTTTCTTT.